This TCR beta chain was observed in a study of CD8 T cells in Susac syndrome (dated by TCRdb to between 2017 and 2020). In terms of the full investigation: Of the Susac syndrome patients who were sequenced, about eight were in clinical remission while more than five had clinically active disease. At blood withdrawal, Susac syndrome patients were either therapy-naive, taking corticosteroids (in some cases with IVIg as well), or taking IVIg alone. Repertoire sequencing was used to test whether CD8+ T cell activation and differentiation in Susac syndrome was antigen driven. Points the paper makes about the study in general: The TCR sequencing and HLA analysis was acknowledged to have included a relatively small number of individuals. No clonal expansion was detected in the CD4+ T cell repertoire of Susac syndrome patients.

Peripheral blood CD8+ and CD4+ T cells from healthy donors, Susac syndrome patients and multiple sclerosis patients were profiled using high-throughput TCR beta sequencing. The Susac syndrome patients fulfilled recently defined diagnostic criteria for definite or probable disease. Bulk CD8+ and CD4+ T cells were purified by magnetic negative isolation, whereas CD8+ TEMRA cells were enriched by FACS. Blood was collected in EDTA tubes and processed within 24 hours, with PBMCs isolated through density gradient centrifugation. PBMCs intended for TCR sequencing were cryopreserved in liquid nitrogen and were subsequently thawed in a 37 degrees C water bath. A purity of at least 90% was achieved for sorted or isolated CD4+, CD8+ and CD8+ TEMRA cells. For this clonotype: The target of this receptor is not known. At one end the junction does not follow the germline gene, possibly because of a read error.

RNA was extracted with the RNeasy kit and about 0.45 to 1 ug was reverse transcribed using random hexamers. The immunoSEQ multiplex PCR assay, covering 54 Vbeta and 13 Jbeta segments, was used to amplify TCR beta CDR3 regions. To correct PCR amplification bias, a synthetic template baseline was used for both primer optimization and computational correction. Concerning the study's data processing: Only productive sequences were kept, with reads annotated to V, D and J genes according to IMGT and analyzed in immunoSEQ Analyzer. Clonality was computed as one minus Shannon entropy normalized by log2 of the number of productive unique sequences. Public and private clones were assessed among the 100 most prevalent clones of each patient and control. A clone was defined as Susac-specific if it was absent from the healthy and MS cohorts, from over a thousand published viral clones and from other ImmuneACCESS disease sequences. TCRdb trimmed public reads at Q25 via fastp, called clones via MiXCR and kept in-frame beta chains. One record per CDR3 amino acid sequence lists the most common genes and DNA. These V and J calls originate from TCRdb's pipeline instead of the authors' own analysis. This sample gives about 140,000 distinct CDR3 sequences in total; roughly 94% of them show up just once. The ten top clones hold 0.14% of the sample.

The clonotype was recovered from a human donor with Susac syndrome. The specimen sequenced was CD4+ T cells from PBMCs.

The DNA sequence is as follows: TGTGCTAGCAGCTTAGCGGCGGGGGGTGGCGAGCAGTACTTC. It specifies CASSLAAGGGEQYF. The rearranged segments are TRBV7-7 and TRBJ2-7; the central 8 bases match TRBD2. The CDR3, from cysteine to phenylalanine, totals 14 residues. CDR3 DNA is the only sequence kept; it has 42 bases, read in frame from the first base. Based on the germline V gene (reference sequence), the CDR1 and CDR2 sequences are SSHAT and FNYEAQ.